This TCR beta chain was identified during a study of cytomegalovirus exposure and HLA in healthy donors. Turning to the study itself: Previous work identified some 120 million unique TCR beta sequences from 150 million to 200 million T cells. General study results and limits: Sequencing artifact likely explains a cluster of highly shared sequence variants.

PCR primers comprised 60 Vbeta and 13 Jbeta primers. Sequencing used immunoSEQ multiplex PCR; TCRdb keeps in-frame clones, though not all of them. The sample has approximately 130,000 clones; around 78% are singletons. On this clone: What it binds is not known.

Losses at the gene ends were 6 bases for V and 6 bases for J; bases not matched to a gene: 3. The CDR3 is made up of 13 amino acids. Germline V lookup: CDR1 MRHNA, CDR2 SNTAGT. As for the donors, each was a healthy bone marrow donor. This sequence joins TRBV6-4 and TRBJ2-1; TRBD2 aligns across 9 bases. The TCR comes from a woman in her fifties or sixties in good health and CMV-seronegative. Sequencing was carried out using PBMCs. The CDR3 DNA is TGTGCCAGCAGCAGCGGGAGGCGCAATGAGCAGTTCTTC. Protein: CASSSGRRNEQFF.